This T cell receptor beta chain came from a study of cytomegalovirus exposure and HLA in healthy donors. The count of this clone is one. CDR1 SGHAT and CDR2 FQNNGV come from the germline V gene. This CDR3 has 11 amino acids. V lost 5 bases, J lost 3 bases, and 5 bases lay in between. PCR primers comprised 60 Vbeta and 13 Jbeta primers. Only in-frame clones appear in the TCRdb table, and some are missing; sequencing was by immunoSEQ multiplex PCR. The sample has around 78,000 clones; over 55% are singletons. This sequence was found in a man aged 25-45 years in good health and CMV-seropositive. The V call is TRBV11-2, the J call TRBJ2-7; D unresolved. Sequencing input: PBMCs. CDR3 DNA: TGTGCCAGCAGCCTTTACTACGAGCAGTACTTC. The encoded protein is CASSLYYEQYF.